The rows below give T cell receptor beta chains drawn from one sample of a study of cytomegalovirus exposure and HLA in healthy donors. Measured with immunoSEQ multiplex PCR; TCRdb has only the in-frame clones, and not every one. This table holds about 120,000 clones, approximately 74% found once. Sequencing was done on a sample of PBMCs. Receptors originate from a man aged 35 to 55 in good health and CMV-seropositive. Both conserved end residues are part of each CDR3. Fields, in order: clone size, J gene, V gene, D gene, CDR3 DNA, CDR3 protein. The D gene is left open where the match is weak. Clone size appears in some rows only: once, few, many, or a class for an expanded clone.

abundance: NA
j_gene: TRBJ1-3
v_gene: TRBV19
d_gene: TRBD1
CDR3nt: TGTGCCAGTAGTTCTATCGGACAGGGGTTCGTTGATTTT
CDR3aa: CASSSIGQGFVDF

abundance: NA
j_gene: TRBJ1-4
v_gene: TRBV13
d_gene: TRBD1
CDR3nt: TGTGCCAGCAGCTTAGAGGGGACAGGGGGCGCCGGGGGTGAAAAACTGTTTTTT
CDR3aa: CASSLEGTGGAGGEKLFF

abundance: NA
j_gene: TRBJ1-1
v_gene: TRBV15
d_gene: NA
CDR3nt: TGTGCCACCAGCTCCGGGGGGTCCGCCACTGAAGCTTTCTTT
CDR3aa: CATSSGGSATEAFF

abundance: NA
j_gene: TRBJ2-2
v_gene: TRBV27
d_gene: TRBD2
CDR3nt: TGTGCCAGCAGTTTAGGCCCCGGGCGGGCGGGAGGGCTGAACACCGGGGAGCTGTTTTTT
CDR3aa: CASSLGPGRAGGLNTGELFF

abundance: NA
j_gene: TRBJ2-7
v_gene: TRBV11-2
d_gene: NA
CDR3nt: TGTGCCAGCAGCCCAGACAGGAACCCTTACTACGAGCAGTACTTC
CDR3aa: CASSPDRNPYYEQYF

abundance: NA
j_gene: TRBJ1-3
v_gene: TRBV9
d_gene: NA
CDR3nt: TGTGCCAGCAGCGTAGATTCCTATGGAAACACCATATATTTT
CDR3aa: CASSVDSYGNTIYF

abundance: NA
j_gene: TRBJ2-7
v_gene: TRBV11-2
d_gene: NA
CDR3nt: TGTGCCAGCAGCTTAGACCCAGGGCTCGACGAGCAGTACTTC
CDR3aa: CASSLDPGLDEQYF

abundance: few
j_gene: TRBJ2-2
v_gene: TRBV29-1
d_gene: NA
CDR3nt: TGCGGGGGGGCAGACACCGGGGAGCTGTTTTTT
CDR3aa: CGGADTGELFF

abundance: NA
j_gene: TRBJ1-3
v_gene: TRBV7-6
d_gene: NA
CDR3nt: TGTGCCAGCAGCTCCTTGGCCGGGGTGAGGAGTGATCTCATCTCTGGAAACACCATATATTTT
CDR3aa: CASSSLAGVRSDLISGNTIYF

abundance: NA
j_gene: TRBJ1-1
v_gene: TRBV7-7
d_gene: TRBD1
CDR3nt: TGTGCCAGCAGCTTAAGGACAGGCACTGAAGCTTTCTTT
CDR3aa: CASSLRTGTEAFF

abundance: NA
j_gene: TRBJ1-1
v_gene: TRBV28
d_gene: TRBD1
CDR3nt: TGTGCCAGCAGTCCCGGGACAGCGGCCGCATCTTTCTTT
CDR3aa: CASSPGTAAASFF

abundance: once
j_gene: TRBJ2-7
v_gene: TRBV7-2
d_gene: TRBD1
CDR3nt: TGTGCCAGCAGCCCCGGGACAGGGGGCTACGAGCAGTACTTC
CDR3aa: CASSPGTGGYEQYF

abundance: NA
j_gene: TRBJ2-1
v_gene: TRBV11-2
d_gene: TRBD1
CDR3nt: TGTGCCAGCACAAATCCAGGGGGCGCGGCTAATGAGCAGTTCTTC
CDR3aa: CASTNPGGAANEQFF

abundance: NA
j_gene: TRBJ1-4
v_gene: TRBV28
d_gene: NA
CDR3nt: TGTGCCAGCAGTTCTTACAGAAATGAAAAACTGTTTTTT
CDR3aa: CASSSYRNEKLFF

abundance: NA
j_gene: TRBJ1-2
v_gene: TRBV28
d_gene: NA
CDR3nt: TGTGCCAGCAGCAGGGGAACCTCCGGCTACACCTTC
CDR3aa: CASSRGTSGYTF

abundance: NA
j_gene: TRBJ1-2
v_gene: TRBV7-9
d_gene: TRBD1
CDR3nt: TGTGCCAGCAGCTCTAGTATCAGGGGGCCTAACTATGGCTACACCTTC
CDR3aa: CASSSSIRGPNYGYTF

abundance: NA
j_gene: TRBJ2-5
v_gene: TRBV11-2
d_gene: TRBD2
CDR3nt: TGTGCCAGCAGCTTATCACTAGCGGGAAGGGAGACCCAGTACTTC
CDR3aa: CASSLSLAGRETQYF

abundance: NA
j_gene: TRBJ1-2
v_gene: TRBV7-9
d_gene: NA
CDR3nt: TGTTCCAGCAGCCCAATCGGGGTGCACTATGGCTACACCTTC
CDR3aa: CSSSPIGVHYGYTF

abundance: few
j_gene: TRBJ2-1
v_gene: TRBV5-1
d_gene: TRBD2
CDR3nt: TGCGCCAGCAGCCTGACGACTAGCGGGGGGCCCGGGGATGAGCAGTTCTTC
CDR3aa: CASSLTTSGGPGDEQFF

abundance: NA
j_gene: TRBJ1-3
v_gene: TRBV6-1
d_gene: NA
CDR3nt: TGTGCCAGCAGTGAAGCGCGCGTTTCTGGAAACACCATATATTTT
CDR3aa: CASSEARVSGNTIYF

abundance: NA
j_gene: TRBJ1-1
v_gene: TRBV2
d_gene: TRBD1
CDR3nt: TGTGCCAGCACTTTGTTGGGACAGATGAACACTGAAGCTTTCTTT
CDR3aa: CASTLLGQMNTEAFF

abundance: NA
j_gene: TRBJ2-4
v_gene: TRBV5-1
d_gene: NA
CDR3nt: TGCGCCAGCAGCTTGAGACAGGACACAAACATTCAGTACTTC
CDR3aa: CASSLRQDTNIQYF

abundance: few
j_gene: TRBJ1-5
v_gene: TRBV6-5
d_gene: NA
CDR3nt: TGTGCCAGCAGTACCCACTTCGGTCAGCCCCAGCATTTT
CDR3aa: CASSTHFGQPQHF